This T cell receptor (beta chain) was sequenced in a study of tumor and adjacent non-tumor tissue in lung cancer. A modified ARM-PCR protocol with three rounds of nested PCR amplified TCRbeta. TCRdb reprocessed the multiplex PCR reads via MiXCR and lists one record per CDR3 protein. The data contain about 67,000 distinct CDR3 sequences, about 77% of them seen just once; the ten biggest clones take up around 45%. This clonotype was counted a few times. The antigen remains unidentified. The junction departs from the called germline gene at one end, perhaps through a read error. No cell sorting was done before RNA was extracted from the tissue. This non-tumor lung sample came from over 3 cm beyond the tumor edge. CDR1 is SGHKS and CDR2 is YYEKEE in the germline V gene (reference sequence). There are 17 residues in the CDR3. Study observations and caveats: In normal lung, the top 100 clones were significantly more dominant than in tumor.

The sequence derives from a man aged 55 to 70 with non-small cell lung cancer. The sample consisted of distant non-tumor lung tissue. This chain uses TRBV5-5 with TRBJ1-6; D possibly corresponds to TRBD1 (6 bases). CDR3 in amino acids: CASSLSGGRVYNSPLHF. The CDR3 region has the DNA TGTGCCAGCAGCTTGAGCGGGGGCAGGGTGTATAATTCACCTCTCCACTTT.